The 24 T cell receptor beta chains listed next were all sequenced from one sample in a study of chemoradiotherapy in HPV16-positive cancers. Profiling relied on immunoSEQ multiplex PCR, and the TCRdb table lists in-frame clones only, not all of them. The sample has roughly 29,000 clones, approximately 90% seen once. Sequences were derived from blood, sampled from a patient who underwent chemoradiotherapy. The receptors derive from a human donor with HPV-associated anogenital cancer.

The sample holds one count of this clone. The chain employs TRBV10-3 and TRBJ2-7, with 7 bases aligning to TRBD1. The germline V gene has CDR1 ENHRY and CDR2 SYGVKD. The V and J ends lost 7 bases and 1 base, in that order; junction bases with no gene match: 7. CDR3 size: 14 residues. The CDR3 here is CAITPGTASYEQYF. For the CDR3, the DNA is TGTGCCATCACCCCTGGGACAGCTTCCTACGAGCAGTACTTC.

J is TRBJ1-2 and V is TRBV28; D is unresolved. V gave up 7 bases and J gave up 4 bases, with 19 bases separating them. CDR3 length equals 15 residues. The germline V gene has CDR1 MDHEN and CDR2 SYDVKM. This chain's CDR3 is CASTRLRTGLYGYTF. As DNA, the CDR3 is TGTGCCAGCACCCGCCTAAGGACGGGCCTCTATGGCTACACCTTC.

The chain is built from TRBV28 and TRBJ2-7, with a possible D match to TRBD1 (6 bases). With 7 bases removed from V and 1 base from J, the gap between germline ends came to 17 bases. The V gene's germline CDR1 is MDHEN and CDR2 SYDVKM. The CDR3 extends over 15 amino acids. CDR3 coding DNA: TGTGCCAGCATGATACCGGGACACCCTTCCTACGAGCAGTACTTC. This gives the protein CASMIPGHPSYEQYF.

The chain uses TRBV5-1 and TRBJ2-3; 7 positions agree with TRBD2. The germline V gene has CDR1 SGHRS and CDR2 YFSETQ. V was pared by 0 bases and J by 1 base, with 8 bases of the junction left unmatched. The length of the CDR3 is 17 residues. The CDR3 DNA is TGCGCCAGCAGCTTGGAGCCTCTTCTAGCGGGCACAGATACGCAGTATTTT. It is translated as CASSLEPLLAGTDTQYF.

This clone showed up just once. Other DNA sequences from this sample encode an identical CDR3 as well. The chain recombines TRBV5-1 with TRBJ2-6; no clear D gene. The germline V gene encodes CDR1 SGHRS and CDR2 YFSETQ. The V end lost 0 bases, the J end lost 0 bases, and 4 bases lay between the germline ends. There are 15 residues in the CDR3. The CDR3 here is CASSLGSSGANVLTF. The CDR3 bases are TGCGCCAGCAGCTTGGGATCCTCTGGGGCCAACGTCCTGACTTTC.

This sequence joins TRBV11-2 and TRBJ2-7; D is perhaps TRBD1 (6 bases). The CDR3 consists of 15 residues. CDR1 and CDR2 from the germline V gene are SGHAT and FQNNGV. The germline V and J ends were trimmed by 3 bases and 0 bases, with 12 bases remaining between them. As DNA, the CDR3 is TGTGCCAGCAGCTTTAGACAGGATAGCTCCTACGAGCAGTACTTC. It codes for CASSFRQDSSYEQYF. Filled out from reference TRBV11-2 and TRBJ2-7, the complete variable domain reads EAGVAQSPRYKIIEKRQSVAFWCNPISGHATLYWYQQILGQGPKLLIQFQNNGVVDDSQLPKDRFSAERLKGVDSTLKIQPAKLEDSAVYLCASSFRQDSSYEQYFGPGTRLTVT.

V usage is TRBV9 and J usage is TRBJ2-5; 10 nucleotides agree with TRBD2. Trimming at V came to 0 bases and at J to 1 base, leaving 6 bases not matched to a gene. Germline V gene sequence: CDR1 SGDLS, CDR2 YYNGEE. This CDR3 is built from 17 residues. The CDR3 is CASSVGGIAGGQETQYF. CDR3 coding DNA: TGTGCCAGCAGCGTAGGTGGAATAGCGGGGGGCCAAGAGACCCAGTACTTC.

This clone was detected only once. The chain links TRBV19 to TRBJ1-3; D not certain. Deletions cut 9 bases from V and 7 bases from J, with 31 bases between. CDR1 LNHDA and CDR2 SQIVND come from the germline V gene (reference sequence). The CDR3 is 18 amino acids. CDR3 sequence (DNA): TGTGCCAGCCAAAATTTGGCGGACCTCCATAGTATCAGGAACACCATATATTTT. Amino acids: CASQNLADLHSIRNTIYF.

The chain couples TRBV5-6 to TRBJ2-7, with D tentatively TRBD2 (6 bases). Germline V gives CDR1 SGHDT, CDR2 YYEEEE. The CDR3 sequence is 15 residues long. The germline V and J ends were trimmed by 4 bases and 4 bases, with 18 bases remaining between them. The CDR3 reads CASSRSGSGYYEQYF. DNA for the CDR3: TGTGCCAGCAGCCGTAGCGGATCGGGATATTACGAGCAGTACTTC.

The chain couples TRBV21-1 to TRBJ2-7. TRBV21-1 is a known pseudogene. The length of the CDR3 is 15 residues. This chain's CDR3 is CASSKADGASYEQYF. The CDR3, as DNA: TGTGCCAGCAGCAAAGCGGACGGGGCCTCCTACGAGCAGTACTTC.

This chain joins TRBV18 and TRBJ1-3; no clear D. Trimming took 3 bases from V and 0 from J, leaving 18 bases between them. Germline V gene sequence: CDR1 KGHSH, CDR2 LQKENI. The CDR3 loop spans 18 amino acids. CDR3 sequence: CASSPPRTALVSGNTIYF. The CDR3 DNA reads as TGTGCCAGCTCACCTCCGAGGACCGCCTTGGTCTCTGGAAACACCATATATTTT. Variable domain in full (rest from reference TRBV18 and TRBJ1-3): NAGVMQNPRHLVRRRGQEARLRCSPMKGHSHVYWYRQLPEEGLKFMVYLQKENIIDESGMPKERFSAEFPKEGPSILRIQQVVRGDSAAYFCASSPPRTALVSGNTIYFGEGSWLTVV.

V is TRBV9 and J is TRBJ2-3; unclear D gene. Germline CDR1 is SGDLS and CDR2 is YYNGEE. The CDR3 has 15 amino acids. Trimming took off 2 bases at V and 5 bases at J, with 15 bases between the two ends. The CDR3, as DNA: TGTGCCAGCAGCGTGAGCCCCACCCCTTTAGATACGCAGTATTTT. Amino acids: CASSVSPTPLDTQYF.

CDR3 region: CASSLGEQFF. The CDR3 DNA sequence: TGTGCCAGCAGCTTGGGGGAGCAGTTCTTC. The gene calls are TRBV7-9 and TRBJ2-1; D unresolved. V lost 3 bases to trimming and J lost 10 bases, with 4 bases between them. CDR3 size: 10 residues. Germline CDR1 SEHNR, CDR2 FQNEAQ (reference sequence).

The chain employs TRBV6-6 and TRBJ1-1, with 9 bases fitting TRBD1. The V segment lost 0 bases and the J segment 5 bases; nucleotides outside the gene matches: 1. This CDR3 has 14 residues. In germline, CDR1 is MNHNY, CDR2 SVGAGI (reference sequence). CDR3 bases: TGTGCCAGCAGTTACTCCGGGACAGGGACTGAAGCTTTCTTT. Translating gives CASSYSGTGTEAFF.

The CDR3 reads CASSPQQGTDTQYF. The CDR3 DNA sequence: TGTGCCAGCAGTCCCCAACAGGGCACAGATACGCAGTATTTT. This rearrangement joins TRBV28 to TRBJ2-3; a possible D gene is TRBD1 (5 bases). Germline CDR1 reads MDHEN; CDR2 reads SYDVKM. V lost 5 bases, J lost 1 base, and 10 bases lay in between. The CDR3 consists of 14 residues. Full variable domain (remainder filled in from reference TRBV28 and TRBJ2-3): DVKVTQSSRYLVKRTGEKVFLECVQDMDHENMFWYRQDPGLGLRLIYFSYDVKMKEKGDIPEGYSVSREKKERFSLILESASTNQTSMYLCASSPQQGTDTQYFGPGTRLTVL.

The chain's CDR3 is CASSSSLGSYNEQFF. The CDR3 DNA is TGTGCCAGCAGTTCGTCCCTGGGGTCCTACAATGAGCAGTTCTTC. The genes are TRBV27 and TRBJ2-1; D gene unclear. The germline gives CDR1 MNHEY, CDR2 SMNVEV (reference sequence). Trimming pared 4 bases from V and 1 base from J, leaving 11 bases between. The CDR3 has 15 amino acids.

This chain uses TRBV11-3 with TRBJ2-3, with D perhaps TRBD2 (5 bases). CDR1 is SGHNT and CDR2 is YENEEA in the germline V gene. Trimming took 3 bases from V and 1 from J, leaving 14 bases between them. This CDR3 comprises 16 residues. The CDR3 loop reads CASSFGRRPRTDTQYF. The CDR3 DNA reads TGTGCCAGCAGCTTTGGTAGGAGGCCCCGCACAGATACGCAGTATTTT.

The chain employs TRBV4-3 and TRBJ2-7, with no clear D. The germline V and J ends were trimmed by 0 bases and 3 bases, with 6 bases remaining between them. The CDR3 sequence is 13 residues long. Germline CDR1 is LGHNA and CDR2 is YSLEER. The CDR3 sequence is CASSQEGGYEQYF. CDR3 coding DNA: TGCGCCAGCAGCCAAGAGGGCGGCTACGAGCAGTACTTC.

This clone appeared a single time. CDR3 region: CASSGTGTGYTF. As DNA, the CDR3 is TGTGCCAGCAGCGGGACAGGGACTGGCTACACCTTC. The chain joins TRBV5-4 to TRBJ1-2; 9 bases agree with TRBD1. The germline V gene has CDR1 SGHNT and CDR2 YYREEE (reference sequence). This CDR3 contains 12 residues. Trimming cost V 4 bases and J 7 bases; bases outside gene matches: 2.

V usage is TRBV2 and J usage is TRBJ1-1; D not certain. This CDR3 comprises 13 residues. Trimming removed 6 bases at V and 1 base at J, with 9 bases between. From germline, CDR1 is SNHLY and CDR2 FYNNEI. The CDR3 reads CASRILSNTEAFF. In DNA form, the CDR3 reads TGTGCCAGCAGGATACTCTCGAACACTGAAGCTTTCTTT. Supplemented by reference TRBV2 and TRBJ1-1, the full variable domain reads EPEVTQTPSHQVTQMGQEVILRCVPISNHLYFYWYRQILGQKVEFLVSFYNNEISEKSEIFDDQFSVERPDGSNFTLKIRSTKLEDSAMYFCASRILSNTEAFFGQGTRLTVV.

V usage is TRBV18 and J usage is TRBJ1-5; D is uncertain. Trimming shortened V by 6 bases and J by 1 base, and 4 bases separated the two germline ends. Germline V lookup: CDR1 KGHSH, CDR2 LQKENI. The CDR3 loop spans 12 amino acids. In DNA form, the CDR3 reads TGTGCCAGCTCTGGCAGCAATCAGCCCCAGCATTTT. It specifies CASSGSNQPQHF.

The chain has TRBV21-1 and TRBJ1-2. TRBV21-1 is listed as a pseudogene. CDR3 length equals 11 residues. The CDR3 is CACGLSGGYTF. The DNA of the CDR3 is TGTGCCTGCGGCCTTTCAGGCGGCTACACCTTC.

This sequence joins TRBV27 and TRBJ1-1; D is perhaps TRBD1 (5 bases). This CDR3 comprises 16 residues. CDR1 MNHEY and CDR2 SMNVEV come from the germline V gene (reference sequence). Trimming pared 4 bases from V and 0 bases from J, leaving 15 bases between. In DNA form, the CDR3 reads TGTGCCAGCAGTTGGTCGAGAGGGGCTATGAACACTGAAGCTTTCTTT. It encodes CASSWSRGAMNTEAFF.

This chain links TRBV10-2 with TRBJ1-6; TRBD1 aligns across 7 bases. Germline V gene lookup returns CDR1 WSHSY and CDR2 SAAADI. The ends lost 3 bases at V and 6 bases at J; junction bases unmatched: 17. The CDR3 has 19 amino acids. CDR3 sequence: CASSDNIPGQSRLNSPLHF. CDR3 nucleotides: TGCGCCAGCAGTGATAACATTCCGGGACAGTCTAGACTTAATTCACCCCTCCACTTT.